The next 21 T cell receptor beta chains were all read from a single sample in a study of patients and donors after allogeneic stem cell transplantation. TCRdb re-called the RT-PCR reads through MiXCR, storing one row per CDR3 protein. The sample contains about 230,000 distinct CDR3 sequences, 11% to 15% of which appear only once. What was sequenced was blood, either unsorted or a sorted T cell fraction (not recorded which). The origin of the receptors is a human donor who was either an allogeneic HSCT recipient or a stem cell or donor lymphocyte infusion donor (not recorded which). It is not recorded whose cells these are; they may come from a transplant donor.

This chain connects TRBV10-3 to TRBJ2-6; 10 nucleotides agree with TRBD1. Germline V gene lookup returns CDR1 ENHRY and CDR2 SYGVKD. Trimming cost V 2 bases and J 2 bases; bases outside gene matches: 9. CDR3 size: 19 residues. CDR3 loop: CAISEPGGQGSTGANVLTF. The CDR3 DNA reads TGTGCCATCAGTGAGCCCGGGGGACAGGGGAGCACTGGGGCCAACGTCCTGACTTTC.

This clonotype was detected a few times. The V gene is TRBV4-2, the J gene TRBJ2-1; TRBD1 is a possible D gene (5 bases). This CDR3 spans 17 amino acids. V was trimmed by 0 bases and J by 7 bases, leaving 19 bases between them. In germline, CDR1 is LGHNA, CDR2 YNFKEQ. DNA of the CDR3: TGTGCCAGCAGCCAAGATCACAATGGGGCGTCGGGTAATGAGCAGTTCTTC. Protein product: CASSQDHNGASGNEQFF.

In its sample, this clonotype was seen many times. The V and J genes are TRBV4-3 and TRBJ2-5; D is possibly TRBD1 (5 bases). The V gene's germline CDR1 is LGHNA and CDR2 YSLEER. V lost 1 base, J lost 1 base, and 13 bases lay in between. The CDR3 runs 16 residues. CDR3 in amino acids: CASSQGISGFQETQYF. The CDR3 nucleotides are TGCGCCAGCAGCCAAGGAATATCAGGGTTCCAAGAGACCCAGTACTTC.

This clonotype was observed at least ten times. J is TRBJ1-5 and V is TRBV6-1; TRBD1 matches 9 bases. Losses at the gene ends were 7 bases for V and 4 bases for J; bases not matched to a gene: 11. CDR3 length: 16 amino acids. The germline CDR1 and CDR2 sequences are MNHNS and SASEGT. CDR3 nucleotides: TGTGCCAGCAACTCGGGACAGGGATTCGGAAATCAGCCCCAGCATTTT. Translated: CASNSGQGFGNQPQHF.

The chain recombines TRBV21-1 with TRBJ2-2; the table gives TRBD1 as D, unverified against the DNA. TRBV21-1 is termed a pseudogene. The CDR3 extends over 19 amino acids. The DNA of the CDR3 is TGTGCCAGCAGCAAAAAGTGGGGGGACAATGAGGAAGGTACCGGGGAGCTGTTTTTT. It translates to CASSKKWGDNEEGTGELFF.

The chain has TRBV6-2 or TRBV6-3 and TRBJ1-1; weak D call: TRBD1 (5 bases). Deletions cut 6 bases from V and 0 bases from J, with 20 bases between. Per germline, CDR1 MNHEY and CDR2 SVGEGT. The CDR3 has 17 amino acids. This CDR3 is CASRPALFRALNTEAFF. CDR3 bases: TGTGCCAGCAGACCCGCCCTTTTCAGGGCCTTGAACACTGAAGCTTTCTTT.

The gene calls are TRBV12-3 or TRBV12-4 and TRBJ1-1; D gene unclear. The CDR3 extends over 14 amino acids. V lost 6 bases to trimming and J lost 0 bases, with 11 bases between them. For the CDR3, the DNA is TGTGCCAGCAGACGAGGACGGGTGAACACTGAAGCTTTCTTT. It encodes CASRRGRVNTEAFF.

This clonotype was detected many times. V and J are TRBV7-9 and TRBJ2-7; no definite D call. V was trimmed by 4 bases and J by 5 bases, leaving 9 bases between them. The CDR3 runs to 12 residues. Germline V gene lookup returns CDR1 SEHNR and CDR2 FQNEAQ (reference sequence). The CDR3 nucleotides read TGTGCCAGCAGCTCCCCCATAAACGAGCAGTACTTC. Its translation is CASSSPINEQYF.

This clonotype was counted between two and nine times. The V gene is TRBV5-5, the J gene TRBJ2-4; a weak D match, TRBD1 (5 bases). CDR3 length: 15 residues. Germline-derived CDR1 and CDR2 are SGHKS and YYEKEE (reference sequence). Trimming pared 5 bases from V and 8 bases from J, leaving 20 bases between. CDR3: CASSFGPFKGDIQYF. Here the CDR3 DNA reads TGTGCCAGCAGTTTCGGGCCCTTTAAAGGGGACATTCAGTACTTC.

This clonotype was seen ten or more times. This chain uses TRBV5-5 with TRBJ1-1; D is uncertain. Germline V gene lookup returns CDR1 SGHKS and CDR2 YYEKEE (reference sequence). V lost 0 bases to trimming and J lost 4 bases, with 7 bases between them. This CDR3 contains 13 residues. Written as DNA, the CDR3 is TGTGCCAGCAGCTTGGAAATGGTCACTGAAGCTTTCTTT. The encoded protein is CASSLEMVTEAFF.

This clonotype was found many times. The chain couples TRBV11-2 to TRBJ2-1; 8 positions agree with TRBD2. Germline V CDR1 and CDR2: SGHAT, FQNNGV. V was pared by 5 bases and J by 7 bases, with 13 bases of the junction left unmatched. The CDR3 runs to 16 residues. The CDR3 nucleotides are TGTGCCAGCAGCCGTGCGGGGCTAGCGGGCATGAATGAGCAGTTCTTC. Translating gives CASSRAGLAGMNEQFF.

This clonotype was picked up a small number of times. The genes are TRBV4-1 and TRBJ2-7; D gene uncertain. From germline, CDR1 is MGHRA and CDR2 YSYEKL. The CDR3 is 14 amino acids. V lost 1 base and J 0 bases, leaving 7 bases between the germline ends. CDR3 protein: CASSQGITSYEQYF. The CDR3 DNA reads TGCGCCAGCAGCCAAGGGATCACCTCCTACGAGCAGTACTTC.

The rearrangement joins TRBV2 to TRBJ2-2; TRBD2 aligns across 13 bases. The ends lost 4 bases at V and 6 bases at J; junction bases unmatched: 8. Germline V gene lookup returns CDR1 SNHLY and CDR2 FYNNEI. This CDR3 comprises 17 residues. The CDR3 loop reads CASSVRRLAGGAGELFF. DNA for the CDR3: TGTGCCAGCAGTGTTAGGAGACTAGCGGGAGGAGCCGGGGAGCTGTTTTTT.

This chain connects TRBV27 to TRBJ1-2; D perhaps matches TRBD1 (5 bases). The germline CDR1 and CDR2 sequences are MNHEY and SMNVEV (reference sequence). The ends were cut back, 4 bases at V and 7 bases at J, with 13 bases in the middle. This CDR3 has 13 amino acids. The CDR3 coding sequence is TGTGCCAGCAGTTCCCAGGGCCGGAGTGGCTACACCTTC. Protein product: CASSSQGRSGYTF.

This clonotype was observed a handful of times. The chain's CDR3 is CASRRDRANTEAFF. CDR3 DNA: TGTGCCAGCAGAAGGGACAGGGCGAACACTGAAGCTTTCTTT. V gene TRBV6-2 or TRBV6-3 combines with J gene TRBJ1-1; 9 nucleotides match TRBD1. The CDR3 runs 14 residues. Germline trimming cut 6 bases from V and 1 base from J; bases unmatched to any gene: 3. Germline CDR1 and CDR2: MNHEY and SVGEGT.

The sample holds many counts of this clonotype. The chain couples TRBV6-6 to TRBJ2-1; no clear D gene. Germline V CDR1 and CDR2: MNHNY, SVGAGI (reference sequence). V was shortened by 5 bases and J by 6 bases, with 11 bases between the two germline ends. The CDR3 runs 13 residues. In DNA, the CDR3 is TGTGCCAGCAGTCCCTATCAGGCCAATGAGCAGTTCTTC. Its translation is CASSPYQANEQFF.

The chain joins TRBV14 to TRBJ1-2; a weak D match, TRBD1 (5 bases). Germline CDR1 reads SGHDN; CDR2 reads FVKESK. V was shortened by 0 bases and J by 11 bases, with 19 bases between the two germline ends. The CDR3 length is 15 residues. The CDR3 protein is CASSQDLGGSTSYTF. CDR3 nucleotide sequence: TGTGCCAGCAGCCAAGATTTGGGGGGGAGCACGAGTTACACCTTC.

In nucleotides, the CDR3 is TGCAGCGTTGAGTCTCAGGGCCTTAACTATGGCTACACCTTC. Residues: CSVESQGLNYGYTF. V is TRBV29-1 and J is TRBJ1-2, with TRBD1 as a possible D gene (5 bases). Germline loops: CDR1 SQVTM, CDR2 ANQGSEA. Trimming cost V 3 bases and J 1 base, with 12 bases left between them. The CDR3 is made up of 14 amino acids.

V is TRBV20-1 and J is TRBJ1-1, with D possibly being TRBD1 (6 bases). Germline V lookup: CDR1 DFQATT, CDR2 SNEGSKA (reference sequence). The CDR3 consists of 12 residues. Trimming took 5 bases from V and 1 from J, leaving 8 bases between them. CDR3 sequence: CSAGGGNTEAFF. CDR3 bases: TGCAGTGCTGGGGGCGGGAACACTGAAGCTTTCTTT.

This clonotype appeared a few times. V gene TRBV6-1 combines with J gene TRBJ1-2; no firm D call. CDR3 length: 13 amino acids. V gave up 10 bases and J gave up 4 bases, with 16 bases separating them. From germline, CDR1 is MNHNS and CDR2 SASEGT. The CDR3 region is CATLKLLTYGYTF. The CDR3 nucleotides read TGTGCCACCTTGAAACTTCTGACCTATGGCTACACCTTC.

This clonotype was observed many times. J is TRBJ2-5 and V is TRBV20-1; perhaps TRBD2 as D (7 bases). Trimming pared 6 bases from V and 4 bases from J, leaving 15 bases between. The CDR3 consists of 13 residues. Germline loops: CDR1 DFQATT, CDR2 SNEGSKA (reference sequence). The CDR3: CSATPGGRETQYF. Written as DNA, the CDR3 is TGCAGTGCCACCCCGGGGGGCAGAGAGACCCAGTACTTC.